This entry lists 24 T cell receptor beta chains sequenced from one sample in a study of shared clonotypes between healthy human individuals. This table comes from immunoSEQ multiplex PCR, and its TCRdb copy is limited to in-frame clones, with some not included. The data contain approximately 600,000 clones, 85% to 95% of them singletons. Naive CD8 cells comprised CD45RO-negative, CCR7-positively selected cells, excluding terminally differentiated effector memory CD45RA+ cells. The material sequenced was naive CD8+ T cells sorted from blood. The receptors come from a woman aged 25 to 45 in good health.

This chain joins TRBV7-3 and TRBJ1-5; D call uncertain. Germline CDR1 reads SGHTA; CDR2 reads FQGTGA. The CDR3 is made up of 13 amino acids. Trimming cost V 1 base and J 7 bases, with 8 bases left between them. DNA for the CDR3: TGTGCCAGCAGCTTAAATTTTGGGCAGCCCCAGCATTTT. This gives the protein CASSLNFGQPQHF.

The rearrangement joins TRBV13 to TRBJ1-4; D unresolved. Germline V gives CDR1 PRHDT, CDR2 FYEKMQ (reference sequence). The CDR3 runs 17 residues. V lost 0 bases, J lost 0 bases, and 11 bases lay in between. The CDR3 is CASSLGRSEPTNEKLFF. CDR3 DNA sequence: TGTGCCAGCAGCTTAGGCCGGTCAGAGCCAACTAATGAAAAACTGTTTTTT.

The CDR3 sequence is CASSMTSGRVTDTQYF. The CDR3 nucleotides read TGTGCCAGCAGCATGACTAGCGGGAGGGTTACAGATACGCAGTATTTT. The chain is built from TRBV13 and TRBJ2-3; 14 bases fit TRBD2. The V and J ends lost 5 bases and 3 bases, in that order; junction bases with no gene match: 4. The V gene's germline CDR1 is PRHDT and CDR2 FYEKMQ (reference sequence). The CDR3 has 16 amino acids. Complete variable domain (other parts from reference TRBV13 and TRBJ2-3): AAGVIQSPRHLIKEKRETATLKCYPIPRHDTVYWYQQGPGQDPQFLISFYEKMQSDKGSIPDRFSAQQFSDYHSELNMSSLELGDSALYFCASSMTSGRVTDTQYFGPGTRLTVL.

The chain joins TRBV2 to TRBJ2-7; D is perhaps TRBD1 or TRBD2 (6 bases each). Germline CDR1 is SNHLY and CDR2 is FYNNEI. V gave up 2 bases and J gave up 2 bases, with 13 bases separating them. This CDR3 spans 15 amino acids. CDR3 nucleotide sequence: TGTGCCAGCAGTGAATCGGGAGAGGGGGCCTACGAGCAGTACTTC. Translation gives CASSESGEGAYEQYF. The full variable domain, in which reference TRBV2 and TRBJ2-7 provide the parts outside the CDR3, is EPEVTQTPSHQVTQMGQEVILRCVPISNHLYFYWYRQILGQKVEFLVSFYNNEISEKSEIFDDQFSVERPDGSNFTLKIRSTKLEDSAMYFCASSESGEGAYEQYFGPGTRLTVT.

The chain has TRBV14 and TRBJ2-3; 14 bases map to TRBD2. This CDR3 region has 18 residues. With 0 bases clipped from V and 3 bases from J, the junction kept 5 bases outside the gene matches. The germline V gene has CDR1 SGHDN and CDR2 FVKESK. CDR3 loop: CASSQDRGLAGATDTQYF. The CDR3 bases are TGTGCCAGCAGCCAAGATCGGGGACTAGCGGGAGCGACAGATACGCAGTATTTT.

This chain connects TRBV6-6 to TRBJ2-1, with 9 bases fitting TRBD2. Germline CDR1 is MNHNY and CDR2 is SVGAGI (reference sequence). The ends lost 2 bases at V and 10 bases at J; junction bases unmatched: 9. CDR3 length: 15 residues. CDR3 residues: CASSYPAGGYGEQFF. The CDR3 bases are TGTGCCAGCAGTTACCCCGCGGGAGGGTACGGCGAGCAGTTCTTC.

The chain uses TRBV27 and TRBJ1-1; 10 bases fit TRBD1. Germline V gives CDR1 MNHEY, CDR2 SMNVEV (reference sequence). Trimming removed 5 bases from V and 4 bases from J; junction bases left unmatched: 13. The CDR3 has 17 amino acids. This CDR3 is CASSPDPGTGAGTEAFF. The DNA of the CDR3 is TGTGCCAGCAGTCCCGACCCCGGGACAGGGGCAGGCACTGAAGCTTTCTTT.

This clone appeared once. The chain uses TRBV28 and TRBJ2-5; D is perhaps TRBD1 or TRBD2 (5 bases each). TRBJ2-7 explains the end of the DNA better; the J call may be wrong. Germline V gene lookup returns CDR1 MDHEN and CDR2 SYDVKM. This CDR3 has 13 residues. In nucleotides, the CDR3 is TGTGCCAGCAGCTGGAGAGGGGCCTACGAGCAGTACTTC. Translating gives CASSWRGAYEQYF.

The chain combines TRBV5-6 with TRBJ2-1, with 10 bases matching TRBD1. Germline V gene sequence: CDR1 SGHDT, CDR2 YYEEEE. With 3 bases clipped from V and 8 bases from J, the junction kept 8 bases outside the gene matches. The CDR3 extends over 15 amino acids. In DNA, the CDR3 is TGTGCCAGCAGCTCCGGGACAGGGGTCATCCATGAGCAGTTCTTC. Amino acid sequence: CASSSGTGVIHEQFF. Supplemented by reference TRBV5-6 and TRBJ2-1, the full variable domain reads DAGVTQSPTHLIKTRGQQVTLRCSPKSGHDTVSWYQQALGQGPQFIFQYYEEEERQRGNFPDRFSGHQFPNYSSELNVNALLLGDSALYLCASSSGTGVIHEQFFGPGTRLTVL.

The chain carries TRBV7-9 and TRBJ2-1; possibly TRBD1 for D (5 bases). CDR3 length: 16 residues. V lost 5 bases and J 2 bases, leaving 16 bases between the germline ends. Germline V gives CDR1 SEHNR, CDR2 FQNEAQ (reference sequence). In DNA form, the CDR3 reads TGTGCCAGCAGCCCACCAGGGTCACTTACCTACAATGAGCAGTTCTTC. It encodes CASSPPGSLTYNEQFF. Complete variable domain (other parts from reference TRBV7-9 and TRBJ2-1): DTGVSQNPRHKITKRGQNVTFRCDPISEHNRLYWYRQTLGQGPEFLTYFQNEAQLEKSRLLSDRFSAERPKGSFSTLEIQRTEQGDSAMYLCASSPPGSLTYNEQFFGPGTRLTVL.

The chain combines TRBV9 with TRBJ2-3; 15 positions agree with TRBD2. This CDR3 contains 18 residues. Germline V gene data show CDR1 as SGDLS and CDR2 as YYNGEE. Trimming at V came to 0 bases and at J to 3 bases, leaving 5 bases not matched to a gene. The CDR3 DNA sequence: TGTGCCAGCAGCGTAGAAGGACTAGCGGGAGGGGGGACAGATACGCAGTATTTT. Its protein is CASSVEGLAGGGTDTQYF.

The genes are TRBV5-1 and TRBJ2-3, with D perhaps matching TRBD2 (6 bases). CDR1 is SGHRS, CDR2 YFSETQ, per germline. The CDR3 has 17 amino acids. V was clipped by 5 bases and J by 4 bases, with 23 bases between them. CDR3 loop: CASRPRLGSQGADTQYF. Written as DNA, the CDR3 is TGCGCCAGCAGACCGAGACTAGGTTCTCAGGGTGCAGATACGCAGTATTTT. The variable domain in full, completed from reference TRBV5-1 and TRBJ2-3, reads KAGVTQTPRYLIKTRGQQVTLSCSPISGHRSVSWYQQTPGQGLQFLFEYFSETQRNKGNFPGRFSGRQFSNSRSEMNVSTLELGDSALYLCASRPRLGSQGADTQYFGPGTRLTVL.

This chain links TRBV5-1 with TRBJ1-1, with D maybe TRBD1 (5 bases). Germline V CDR1 and CDR2: SGHRS, YFSETQ. V gave up 3 bases and J gave up 3 bases, with 18 bases separating them. The CDR3 covers 16 residues. This chain's CDR3 is CASSYWGEKRYTEAFF. In DNA, the CDR3 is TGCGCCAGCAGCTATTGGGGGGAAAAGAGGTACACTGAAGCTTTCTTT.

CDR3 DNA sequence: TGCAGCGTTGATTCAGAGAATGAGCAGTTCTTC. Its translation: CSVDSENEQFF. The rearrangement links TRBV29-1 to TRBJ2-1; D is uncertain. The V end lost 3 bases, the J end lost 7 bases, and 7 bases lay between the germline ends. The CDR3 covers 11 residues. In germline, CDR1 is SQVTM, CDR2 ANQGSEA.

The chain employs TRBV5-8 and TRBJ1-1, with 12 bases fitting TRBD1. Germline V CDR1 and CDR2: SGHTS, YDEGEE. Trimming removed 5 bases from V and 3 bases from J; junction bases left unmatched: 8. CDR3 length: 16 amino acids. The CDR3 region has the DNA TGTGCCAGCAGGCCCGGGACAGGGGGCGCAGACACTGAAGCTTTCTTT. Its translation is CASRPGTGGADTEAFF.

The chain couples TRBV5-1 to TRBJ1-1; 7 nucleotides agree with TRBD1. J gave up 6 bases and V 3 bases, and 8 bases lay outside the gene matches. Germline CDR1 and CDR2: SGHRS and YFSETQ. The CDR3 is 14 amino acids. The CDR3 DNA reads TGCGCCAGCAGCTATACCTCAGGGGGTGCTGAAGCTTTCTTT. This codes for CASSYTSGGAEAFF.

The chain carries TRBV28 and TRBJ2-7; 7 nucleotides match TRBD2. With 5 bases clipped from V and 6 bases from J, the junction kept 7 bases outside the gene matches. Germline V lookup: CDR1 MDHEN, CDR2 SYDVKM. This CDR3 spans 13 amino acids. CDR3 in DNA: TGTGCCAGCAGTCTGGCGGGGAGGGGCGAGCAGTACTTC. Translation: CASSLAGRGEQYF. Looking up the rest from reference TRBV28 and TRBJ2-7 gives the full variable domain: DVKVTQSSRYLVKRTGEKVFLECVQDMDHENMFWYRQDPGLGLRLIYFSYDVKMKEKGDIPEGYSVSREKKERFSLILESASTNQTSMYLCASSLAGRGEQYFGPGTRLTVT.

The chain links TRBV27 to TRBJ2-7; tentatively, D is TRBD2 (5 bases). This CDR3 spans 12 amino acids. Looked up from germline, CDR1 is MNHEY and CDR2 is SMNVEV (reference sequence). V shed 7 bases and J shed 2 bases, with 9 bases lying between them. The chain's CDR3 is CASKRGTYEQYF. The CDR3 DNA follows: TGTGCCAGCAAACGAGGGACCTACGAGCAGTACTTC.

The chain couples TRBV27 to TRBJ1-5; perhaps TRBD1 as D (5 bases). Germline V CDR1 and CDR2: MNHEY, SMNVEV (reference sequence). V dropped 2 bases and J dropped 3 bases, with 11 bases sitting between them. CDR3 length: 15 amino acids. The CDR3 bases are TGTGCCAGCAGTTTAATTTGGGACCTCAATCAGCCCCAGCATTTT. Translation: CASSLIWDLNQPQHF.

The chain employs TRBV7-8 and TRBJ2-7; D gene unclear. Trimming took 2 bases from V and 7 from J, leaving 9 bases between them. The CDR3 loop spans 12 amino acids. Germline values: CDR1 SGHVS, CDR2 FQNEAQ. CDR3 sequence (DNA): TGTGCCAGCAGCTTAATGGGTGGGGAGCAGTACTTC. Encoded protein: CASSLMGGEQYF.

The chain links TRBV18 to TRBJ2-3; 7 nucleotides match TRBD2. Germline trimming cut 3 bases from V and 6 bases from J; bases unmatched to any gene: 6. The length of the CDR3 is 14 residues. Germline CDR1 and CDR2: KGHSH and LQKENI. CDR3 amino acids: CASSPGQAGDTQYF. CDR3 nucleotide sequence: TGTGCCAGCTCACCGGGCCAAGCGGGGGATACGCAGTATTTT.

This chain's CDR3 is CASSENPGENEQFF. The CDR3, as DNA: TGTGCCAGCAGTGAAAACCCAGGGGAAAATGAGCAGTTCTTC. The J gene is TRBJ2-1, the V gene TRBV6-1; perhaps TRBD1 as D (6 bases). Per germline, CDR1 MNHNS and CDR2 SASEGT. The CDR3 is 14 amino acids. Trimming stripped 2 bases from V and 7 bases from J, with 12 bases between.

CDR3 sequence reads: CASSSGTSGRSPAGQYF. The CDR3 DNA follows: TGTGCCAGCAGCTCCGGGACTAGCGGGAGGTCCCCAGCGGGGCAGTACTTC. The chain uses TRBV27 and TRBJ2-7, with 15 positions matching TRBD2. V shed 6 bases, J shed 9 bases, and the junction held 15 bases outside the gene matches. Looked up from germline, CDR1 is MNHEY and CDR2 is SMNVEV (reference sequence). CDR3 length: 17 amino acids.

This chain links TRBV9 with TRBJ2-2; TRBD1 is a possible D gene (5 bases). This CDR3 has 15 amino acids. The V gene's germline CDR1 is SGDLS and CDR2 YYNGEE. V lost 4 bases to trimming and J lost 7 bases, with 17 bases between them. The CDR3 DNA sequence: TGTGCCAGCAGCCTAGGGAATACAGGTGGCGGGGAGCTGTTTTTT. Its protein product is CASSLGNTGGGELFF.